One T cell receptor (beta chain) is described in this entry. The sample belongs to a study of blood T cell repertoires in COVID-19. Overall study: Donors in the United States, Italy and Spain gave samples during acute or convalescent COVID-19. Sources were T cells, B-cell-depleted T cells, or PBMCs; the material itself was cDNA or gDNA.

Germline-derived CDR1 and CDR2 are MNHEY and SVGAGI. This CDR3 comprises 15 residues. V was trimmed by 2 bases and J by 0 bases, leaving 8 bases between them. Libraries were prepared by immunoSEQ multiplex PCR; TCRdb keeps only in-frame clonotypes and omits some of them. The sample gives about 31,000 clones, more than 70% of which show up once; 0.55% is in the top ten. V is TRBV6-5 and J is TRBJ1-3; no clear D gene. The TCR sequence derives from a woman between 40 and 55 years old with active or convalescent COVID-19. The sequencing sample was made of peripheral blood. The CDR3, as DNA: TGTGCCAGCAGTTACGATTTGAGCTCTGGAAACACCATATATTTT. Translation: CASSYDLSSGNTIYF.